Presented here are 23 T cell receptor beta chains from one specimen sequenced in a study of blood T cell repertoires in COVID-19. Sequenced by immunoSEQ multiplex PCR; TCRdb stores in-frame clones only, minus some. The sample has tens of thousands of clones; around 94% are singletons. Sequencing was carried out using peripheral blood. These receptor sequences come from a human donor in a cohort sampled during active COVID-19.

The V call is TRBV7-9, the J call TRBJ2-7, with TRBD1 as a possible D gene (7 bases). V lost 5 bases, J lost 2 bases, and 13 bases lay in between. CDR3 size: 14 residues. Germline V gene lookup returns CDR1 SEHNR and CDR2 FQNEAQ (reference sequence). CDR3 amino acids: CASSLQGGPYEQYF. The CDR3, as DNA: TGTGCCAGCAGCCTGCAGGGGGGTCCCTACGAGCAGTACTTC.

The chain has TRBV5-5 and TRBJ1-4; D not resolved. The germline V gene has CDR1 SGHKS and CDR2 YYEKEE (reference sequence). V was trimmed by 4 bases and J by 4 bases, leaving 11 bases between them. The CDR3 consists of 14 residues. The CDR3 reads CASSPMRFNEKLFF. The DNA for the CDR3 is TGTGCCAGCAGCCCTATGAGATTTAATGAAAAACTGTTTTTT. The variable domain in full, completed from reference TRBV5-5 and TRBJ1-4, reads DAGVTQSPTHLIKTRGQQVTLRCSPISGHKSVSWYQQVLGQGPQFIFQYYEKEERGRGNFPDRFSARQFPNYSSELNVNALLLGDSALYLCASSPMRFNEKLFFGSGTQLSVL.

This sequence joins TRBV7-6 and TRBJ2-5; possible D gene TRBD1, 6 bases. The CDR3 runs to 16 residues. Germline lookup yields CDR1 SGHVS and CDR2 FNYEAQ. The V end was cut by 1 base, the J end by 2 bases, with 14 bases between. In DNA, the CDR3 is TGTGCCAGCAGCTTAGGAGGGCAGGGGATTCAAGAGACCCAGTACTTC. Protein sequence: CASSLGGQGIQETQYF.

The chain combines TRBV2 with TRBJ2-7; D perhaps matches TRBD1 (6 bases). With 6 bases removed from V and 4 bases from J, the gap between germline ends came to 10 bases. This CDR3 is 12 amino acids long. CDR1 is SNHLY and CDR2 is FYNNEI in the germline V gene. The CDR3 nucleotides read TGTGCCAGCAGGTGGCAGGGGTACGAGCAGTACTTC. It encodes CASRWQGYEQYF.

J is TRBJ2-1 and V is TRBV18, with 7 bases fitting TRBD1. This CDR3 spans 16 amino acids. J was trimmed by 4 bases and V by 3 bases; bases with no gene match: 9. CDR1 and CDR2 from the germline V gene are KGHSH and LQKENI. The chain's CDR3 is CASSPTGTVKYNEQFF. CDR3 bases: TGTGCCAGCTCACCCACCGGGACAGTCAAATACAATGAGCAGTTCTTC.

This clone was recorded a few times. The chain carries TRBV7-2 and TRBJ2-2; D possibly corresponds to TRBD2 (6 bases). The CDR3 is made up of 15 amino acids. Germline CDR1 is SGHTA and CDR2 is FQGNSA. The ends were cut back, 4 bases at V and 3 bases at J, with 12 bases in the middle. The CDR3 coding sequence is TGTGCCAGCAGCTCCCGGTGGGGGGACACCGGGGAGCTGTTTTTT. Protein sequence: CASSSRWGDTGELFF. The full variable domain, its missing parts supplied by reference TRBV7-2 and TRBJ2-2, is GAGVSQSPSNKVTEKGKDVELRCDPISGHTALYWYRQSLGQGLEFLIYFQGNSAPDKSGLPSDRFSAERTGGSVSTLTIQRTQQEDSAVYLCASSSRWGDTGELFFGEGSRLTVL.

The chain employs TRBV7-8 and TRBJ1-3, with D hard to call. V was clipped by 3 bases and J by 2 bases, with 11 bases between them. The CDR3 is made up of 15 amino acids. Per germline, CDR1 SGHVS and CDR2 FQNEAQ. This CDR3 reads CASSFPGTAGNTIYF. The CDR3 DNA reads TGTGCCAGCAGCTTTCCAGGTACCGCTGGAAACACCATATATTTT.

The count of this clone is one. V and J are TRBV4-1 and TRBJ2-7; 10 bases line up with TRBD2. The length of the CDR3 is 14 residues. V shed 0 bases and J 11 bases; nucleotides not matched to a gene: 7. The V gene's germline CDR1 is MGHRA and CDR2 YSYEKL. The CDR3 DNA reads as TGCGCCAGCAGCCAAGAAAATGTAGCGGGAGGAAAGTACTTC. It translates to CASSQENVAGGKYF.

V is TRBV5-4 and J is TRBJ2-2; a weak D match, TRBD2 (7 bases). With 0 bases removed from V and 5 bases from J, the gap between germline ends came to 14 bases. Germline values: CDR1 SGHNT, CDR2 YYREEE (reference sequence). The CDR3 is made up of 16 amino acids. This chain's CDR3 is CASSLDSGGRTGELFF. Written as DNA, the CDR3 is TGTGCCAGCAGCTTGGACTCGGGGGGCAGAACCGGGGAGCTGTTTTTT.

This chain connects TRBV27 to TRBJ2-2; 9 bases agree with TRBD1. CDR3 length: 16 amino acids. Germline assignment: CDR1 MNHEY and CDR2 SMNVEV (reference sequence). V shed 5 bases and J 4 bases; nucleotides not matched to a gene: 8. CDR3 DNA sequence: TGTGCCAGCAGTCATAAGACAGGGGGTGGCACCGGGGAGCTGTTTTTT. Its translation is CASSHKTGGGTGELFF.

The chain carries TRBV7-2 and TRBJ2-3; D is ambiguous. Germline V gene lookup returns CDR1 SGHTA and CDR2 FQGNSA. The CDR3 length is 14 residues. V dropped 2 bases and J dropped 4 bases, with 10 bases sitting between them. The CDR3 region has the DNA TGTGCCAGCAGCTTATTAGCCGGATCAGATACGCAGTATTTT. It codes for CASSLLAGSDTQYF. Using reference TRBV7-2 and TRBJ2-3 for the parts outside the CDR3, the full variable domain is GAGVSQSPSNKVTEKGKDVELRCDPISGHTALYWYRQSLGQGLEFLIYFQGNSAPDKSGLPSDRFSAERTGGSVSTLTIQRTQQEDSAVYLCASSLLAGSDTQYFGPGTRLTVL.

V is TRBV3-1 (or the pseudogene TRBV3-2) and J is TRBJ2-1; 10 bases are shared with TRBD2. The CDR3 extends over 14 amino acids. Germline V gives CDR1 LGHDT, CDR2 YNNKEL (reference sequence). V lost 4 bases, J lost 6 bases, and 3 bases stayed unmatched. The CDR3 here is CASSPSGGGNEQFF. CDR3 sequence (DNA): TGTGCCAGCAGCCCAAGCGGGGGGGGCAATGAGCAGTTCTTC.

The chain combines TRBV15 with TRBJ1-1, with D maybe TRBD1 (5 bases). Germline CDR1 reads LNHNV; CDR2 reads YYDKDF (reference sequence). Trimming shortened V by 2 bases and J by 4 bases, and 8 bases separated the two germline ends. The CDR3 totals 13 residues. The CDR3 DNA reads TGTGCCACCAGCAGACAGGGCGGCACTGAAGCTTTCTTT. Translating it yields CATSRQGGTEAFF.

This clone has just one count. J is TRBJ2-3 and V is TRBV24-1, with D perhaps TRBD2 (5 bases). The V gene lost 3 bases and the J gene lost 4 bases, with 10 bases spanning the gap. CDR3 size: 14 residues. Per the germline V gene, CDR1 is KGHDR and CDR2 is SFDVKD. In DNA form, the CDR3 reads TGTGCCACCAGTGATAGACTACTTTCAGATACGCAGTATTTT. Translation gives CATSDRLLSDTQYF.

The J gene is TRBJ2-7, the V gene TRBV27; possibly TRBD1 for D (8 bases). With 5 bases removed from V and 0 bases from J, the gap between germline ends came to 17 bases. This CDR3 is 16 amino acids long. Germline CDR1 MNHEY, CDR2 SMNVEV (reference sequence). The chain's CDR3 is CASSKNRGGFSYEQYF. CDR3 bases: TGTGCCAGCAGTAAAAACAGGGGGGGATTCTCCTACGAGCAGTACTTC.

This chain links TRBV7-2 with TRBJ1-4; 11 bases agree with TRBD1. CDR3 length equals 15 residues. Trimming removed 5 bases from V and 8 bases from J; junction bases left unmatched: 7. Per germline, CDR1 SGHTA and CDR2 FQGNSA. CDR3 DNA: TGTGCCAGCAGCAATCCGGGACAGGGGGAGGAAAAACTGTTTTTT. This encodes CASSNPGQGEEKLFF.

This clone was detected only once. This rearrangement joins TRBV28 to TRBJ1-2; D uncertain. Trimming stripped 4 bases from V and 8 bases from J, with 11 bases between. Germline CDR1 reads MDHEN; CDR2 reads SYDVKM. The CDR3 loop spans 12 amino acids. The CDR3 loop reads CASSSTSEGYTF. CDR3 coding DNA: TGTGCCAGCAGTTCTACTAGCGAGGGCTACACCTTC.

V and J are TRBV4-3 and TRBJ2-4; 7 bases agree with TRBD2. CDR3 size: 16 residues. V lost 0 bases, J lost 0 bases, and 2 bases stayed unmatched. In germline, CDR1 is LGHNA, CDR2 YSLEER. CDR3: CASSQEAGLAKNIQYF. The CDR3 DNA is TGCGCCAGCAGCCAAGAAGCGGGACTAGCCAAAAACATTCAGTACTTC.

The chain couples TRBV5-1 to TRBJ1-5, with D possibly TRBD1 on 5 matching bases. The CDR3 has 15 residues. The germline V and J ends were trimmed by 0 bases and 2 bases, with 9 bases remaining between them. Germline V gene sequence: CDR1 SGHRS, CDR2 YFSETQ. CDR3: CASSLGQGGNQPQHF. CDR3 bases: TGCGCCAGCAGCTTGGGGCAGGGCGGCAATCAGCCCCAGCATTTT.

The V and J genes are TRBV28 and TRBJ1-2, with 9 nucleotides matching TRBD1. Per the germline V gene, CDR1 is MDHEN and CDR2 is SYDVKM. CDR3 size: 14 residues. V trimming: 6 bases; J trimming: 2 bases; junction bases outside the gene matches: 4. Here the CDR3 reads CASRLGQGNYGYTF. CDR3 coding DNA: TGTGCCAGCAGACTGGGACAGGGAAACTATGGCTACACCTTC.

The chain is built from TRBV27 and TRBJ2-5; 8 positions agree with TRBD2. The V gene end was trimmed by 6 bases and the J gene end by 7 bases; junction bases not matched to a gene: 7. CDR3 length: 13 residues. Germline-derived CDR1 and CDR2 are MNHEY and SMNVEV (reference sequence). CDR3 amino acids: CASRPAGARTQYF. CDR3 nucleotides: TGTGCCAGCAGGCCAGCGGGGGCGAGGACCCAGTACTTC.

The chain is built from TRBV25-1 and TRBJ2-2; 7 nucleotides agree with TRBD1. CDR1 MGHDK and CDR2 SYGVNS come from the germline V gene. Trimming cost V 3 bases and J 4 bases; bases outside gene matches: 5. The CDR3 runs 15 residues. CDR3 sequence reads: CASSDRGLGTGELFF. The DNA for the CDR3 is TGTGCCAGCAGTGATAGGGGGCTAGGCACCGGGGAGCTGTTTTTT.

V gene TRBV6-2 or TRBV6-3 combines with J gene TRBJ2-2, with 8 bases that match TRBD1. This CDR3 region has 16 residues. J lost 7 bases, V lost 2 bases, and 9 bases had no gene match. Germline V gene lookup returns CDR1 MNHEY and CDR2 SVGEGT. CDR3 DNA sequence: TGTGCCAGCAGTTACCCGATGACAGGGGCTGTCGGGGAGCTGTTTTTT. As protein: CASSYPMTGAVGELFF.